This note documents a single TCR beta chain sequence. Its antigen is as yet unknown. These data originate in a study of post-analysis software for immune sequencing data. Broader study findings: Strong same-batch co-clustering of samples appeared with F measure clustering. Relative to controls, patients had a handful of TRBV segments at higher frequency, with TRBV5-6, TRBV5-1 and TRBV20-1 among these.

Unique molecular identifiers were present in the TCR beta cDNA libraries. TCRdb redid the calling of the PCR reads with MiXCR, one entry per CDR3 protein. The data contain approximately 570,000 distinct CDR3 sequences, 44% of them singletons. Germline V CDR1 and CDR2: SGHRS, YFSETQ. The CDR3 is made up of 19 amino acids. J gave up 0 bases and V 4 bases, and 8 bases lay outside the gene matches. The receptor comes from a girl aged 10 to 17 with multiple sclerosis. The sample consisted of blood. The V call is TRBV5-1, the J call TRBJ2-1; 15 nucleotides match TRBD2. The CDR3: CASSRGLAGGPSSYNEQFF. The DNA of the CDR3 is TGCGCCAGCAGCCGCGGACTAGCGGGGGGGCCTAGCTCCTACAATGAGCAGTTCTTC.